The 13 T cell receptor beta chains listed next were all sequenced from one sample in a study of blood T cells in healthy people across ages. A sample-barcoded 5' primer and a J-beta primer mix were used in a second PCR of roughly 7 to 11 cycles. TCRdb analysed the 5' RACE reads with MiXCR anew, one entry per CDR3 protein. This table holds over 950,000 distinct CDR3 sequences, roughly 51% found once. Sample: blood. Every receptor here comes from a woman in her sixties in good health.

The chain carries TRBV28 and TRBJ2-7, with 11 bases identical to TRBD2. Germline lookup yields CDR1 MDHEN and CDR2 SYDVKM. The ends lost 8 bases at V and 7 bases at J; junction bases unmatched: 10. This CDR3 has 14 residues. The CDR3 region has the DNA TGTGCCAGCTCTAGCGGGAGGCCCACAGATGAGCAGTACTTC. Its protein is CASSSGRPTDEQYF.

The chain couples TRBV20-1 to TRBJ2-7; D is unclear. Germline V gene data show CDR1 as DFQATT and CDR2 as SNEGSKA (reference sequence). The CDR3 extends over 12 amino acids. V was pared by 0 bases and J by 10 bases, with 13 bases between. CDR3 nucleotides: TGCAGTGCTAGAGACGTCGGAAACACTCAGTACTTC. Translation gives CSARDVGNTQYF.

The V call is TRBV21-1, the J call TRBJ2-7; no DNA check was done on the table's D call, TRBD2. TRBV21-1 is a pseudogene locus. CDR3 length: 20 amino acids. The CDR3 DNA reads as TGTGCCAGCAGCAAAGTGAGGGGACTAGCGGGGAAGGGACCATCCTACGAGCAGTACTTC. It translates to CASSKVRGLAGKGPSYEQYF.

The chain is built from TRBV20-1 and TRBJ2-1; no firm D call. The CDR3 covers 13 residues. The V end lost 6 bases, the J end lost 0 bases, and 9 bases lay between the germline ends. CDR1 is DFQATT and CDR2 is SNEGSKA in the germline V gene (reference sequence). In DNA form, the CDR3 reads TGCAGTGCACAGCCGAGCTCCTACAATGAGCAGTTCTTC. Protein sequence: CSAQPSSYNEQFF.

This clonotype was recorded at least ten times. This chain joins TRBV12-3 or TRBV12-4 and TRBJ2-1; TRBD2 matches 11 bases. The V segment lost 6 bases and the J segment 5 bases; nucleotides outside the gene matches: 9. The CDR3 has 16 residues. CDR3 amino acids: CASRPNSGRANNEQFF. CDR3 coding DNA: TGTGCCAGCAGACCGAATAGCGGGAGGGCTAACAATGAGCAGTTCTTC.

This clonotype has more than one count but fewer than ten. V gene TRBV7-9 combines with J gene TRBJ2-3; TRBD1 aligns across 10 bases. The V and J ends lost 5 bases and 2 bases, in that order; junction bases with no gene match: 10. Germline values: CDR1 SEHNR, CDR2 FQNEAQ (reference sequence). The CDR3 consists of 17 residues. CDR3 region: CASSHPPGTGVTDTQYF. As DNA, the CDR3 is TGTGCCAGCAGCCATCCCCCCGGGACAGGGGTCACAGATACGCAGTATTTT.

V and J are TRBV2 and TRBJ2-5, with unresolved D. V lost 3 bases and J 5 bases, leaving 7 bases between the germline ends. Germline CDR1 is SNHLY and CDR2 is FYNNEI. This CDR3 region has 12 residues. CDR3 sequence reads: CASSDYGETQYF. CDR3 DNA sequence: TGTGCCAGCAGTGATTATGGGGAGACCCAGTACTTC.

This clonotype occurred many times. V and J are TRBV6-2 or TRBV6-3 and TRBJ2-7; D perhaps matches TRBD1 (6 bases). The CDR3 extends over 15 amino acids. The V gene's germline CDR1 is MNHEY and CDR2 SVGEGT. V was cut by 6 bases and J by 3 bases, with 18 bases left in between. The CDR3 protein is CASSLAGVKVYEQYF. In DNA form, the CDR3 reads TGTGCCAGCAGCCTCGCAGGGGTTAAAGTCTACGAGCAGTACTTC.

This clonotype appeared a few times. This chain links TRBV6-6 with TRBJ2-5; D is unresolved. The J call is doubtful: the DNA matches TRBJ2-7 better. This CDR3 comprises 11 residues. Germline-derived CDR1 and CDR2 are MNHNY and SVGAGI (reference sequence). The CDR3, as DNA: TGTGCCAGCAGCACCCACCACGAGCAGTACTTC. This sequence encodes CASSTHHEQYF.

This clonotype turned up a few times. The chain couples TRBV20-1 to TRBJ2-7; D ambiguous. V gave up 3 bases and J gave up 7 bases, with 13 bases separating them. Germline V CDR1 and CDR2: DFQATT, SNEGSKA (reference sequence). This CDR3 has 12 residues. CDR3 in DNA: TGCAGTGCTAGGTCACCTCGCAAAGAGCAGTACTTC. This sequence encodes CSARSPRKEQYF.

J is TRBJ2-1 and V is TRBV3-1, with D uncertain. The CDR3 totals 14 residues. Trimming removed 2 bases from V and 10 bases from J, with 15 bases in between. Germline CDR1 and CDR2: LGHDT and YNNKEL (reference sequence). The CDR3 spells CASSQLVDHYEQFF. CDR3 coding DNA: TGTGCCAGCAGCCAACTGGTGGACCACTACGAGCAGTTCTTC.

The rearrangement uses TRBV12-3 or TRBV12-4 and TRBJ2-1; perhaps TRBD2 as D (6 bases). V lost 1 base and J 7 bases, leaving 23 bases between the germline ends. CDR3 length equals 18 residues. CDR3 DNA sequence: TGTGCCAGCAGTTTAGGGGGGGTTCTAGGCCTGATAGGGAATGAGCAGTTCTTC. Amino acids: CASSLGGVLGLIGNEQFF.

The CDR3 reads CASSPGALRAYNEQFF. The DNA for the CDR3 is TGCGCCAGCAGCCCCGGGGCCCTGAGAGCCTACAATGAGCAGTTCTTC. This chain uses TRBV4-3 with TRBJ2-1; D is possibly TRBD1 or TRBD2 (5 bases each). Germline CDR1 reads LGHNA; CDR2 reads YSLEER. The CDR3 extends over 16 amino acids. V dropped 4 bases and J dropped 2 bases, with 15 bases sitting between them.